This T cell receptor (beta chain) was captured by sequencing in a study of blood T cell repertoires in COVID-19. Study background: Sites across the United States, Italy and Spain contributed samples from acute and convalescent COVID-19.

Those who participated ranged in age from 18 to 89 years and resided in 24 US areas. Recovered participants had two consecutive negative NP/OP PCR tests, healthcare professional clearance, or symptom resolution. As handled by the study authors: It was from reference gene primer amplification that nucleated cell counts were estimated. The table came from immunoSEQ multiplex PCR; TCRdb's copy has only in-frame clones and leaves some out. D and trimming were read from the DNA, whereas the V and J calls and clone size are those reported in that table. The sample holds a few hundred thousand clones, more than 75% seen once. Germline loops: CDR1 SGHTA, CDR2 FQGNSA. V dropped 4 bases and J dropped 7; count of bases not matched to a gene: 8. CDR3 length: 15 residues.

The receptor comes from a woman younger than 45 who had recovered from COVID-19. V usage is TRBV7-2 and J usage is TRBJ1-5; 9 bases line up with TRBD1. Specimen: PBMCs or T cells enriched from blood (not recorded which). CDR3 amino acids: CASSSAGTGLQPQHF. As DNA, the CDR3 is TGTGCCAGCAGCTCGGCCGGGACAGGGTTACAGCCCCAGCATTTT. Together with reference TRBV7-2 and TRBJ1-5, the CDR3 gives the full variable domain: GAGVSQSPSNKVTEKGKDVELRCDPISGHTALYWYRQSLGQGLEFLIYFQGNSAPDKSGLPSDRFSAERTGGSVSTLTIQRTQQEDSAVYLCASSSAGTGLQPQHFGDGTRLSIL.